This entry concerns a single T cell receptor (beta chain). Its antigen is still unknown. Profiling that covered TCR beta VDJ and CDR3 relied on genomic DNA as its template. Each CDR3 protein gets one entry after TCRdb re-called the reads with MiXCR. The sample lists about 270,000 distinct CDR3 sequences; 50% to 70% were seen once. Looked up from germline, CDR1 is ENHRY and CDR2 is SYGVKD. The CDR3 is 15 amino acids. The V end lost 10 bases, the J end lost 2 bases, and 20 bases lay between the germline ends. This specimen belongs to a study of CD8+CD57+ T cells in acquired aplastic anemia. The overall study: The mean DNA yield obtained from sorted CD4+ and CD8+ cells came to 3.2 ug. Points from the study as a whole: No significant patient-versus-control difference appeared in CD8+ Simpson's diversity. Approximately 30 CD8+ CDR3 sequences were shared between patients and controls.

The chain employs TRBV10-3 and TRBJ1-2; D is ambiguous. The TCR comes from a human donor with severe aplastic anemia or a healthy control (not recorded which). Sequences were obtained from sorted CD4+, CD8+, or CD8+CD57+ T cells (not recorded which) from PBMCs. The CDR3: CASMLERGGNYGYTF. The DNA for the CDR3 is TGTGCCAGCATGTTAGAGAGAGGTGGGAACTATGGCTACACCTTC.